A selection of T cell receptor beta chains follows, all from one sample in a study of T-cell memory formation after mild COVID-19. TCRdb independently ran MiXCR on the 5' RACE reads; one entry per CDR3 protein. The sample has about 110,000 distinct CDR3 sequences, 13% to 15% seen once; the top ten hold around 43%. What was sequenced was PBMCs or a T cell subset sorted from them (not recorded which). All receptors come from a man between 18 and 29 years old who had mild COVID-19 (a few samples of this study predate the infection). Cell type and time point are not known. The CDR3 runs from the conserved cysteine through the conserved F or W. Size values are once, few and many counts, or a class for expanded clones, and some rows have none.

>TRBJ2-1|TRBV4-3|many
CASSQDVDRDYNEQFF
>TRBJ1-1|TRBV4-1|few
CASSSLPDPEAFF
>TRBJ2-7|TRBV9|few
CASSVGTGIRYEQYF
>TRBJ2-1|TRBV6-2/TRBV6-3|many
CASSEDQGLPYNEQFF
>TRBJ2-2|TRBV6-4|many
CASSDSGDTGELFF
>TRBJ2-2|TRBV7-9|NA
CASSLLGDANTGELFF
>TRBJ1-2|TRBV27|NA
CASSFSKFYGYTF
>TRBJ1-3|TRBV20-1|few
CSASPTGNPGNTIYF
>TRBJ2-3|TRBV12-3/TRBV12-4|NA
CASRQTGGEADTQYF
>TRBJ1-6|TRBV5-4|few
CASNFGTDDSPLHF
>TRBJ2-1|TRBV7-2|few
CASSLASQGRGQFF
>TRBJ2-3|TRBV6-6|few
CAVTKGFVAGLTDTQYF
>TRBJ2-3|TRBV5-1|NA
CASSLASARPTDTQYF
>TRBJ1-5|TRBV27|few
CASSRAALSNQPQHF
>TRBJ1-5|TRBV7-3|few
CASSSRPDRGPQPQHF
>TRBJ2-7|TRBV20-1|few
CSARDRGESSYEQYF
>TRBJ1-1|TRBV12-3/TRBV12-4|few
CASSLSATEAFF
>TRBJ1-6|TRBV7-9|many
CASSLIENPHLHF
>TRBJ1-6|TRBV6-6|NA
CASSSTASGTGYSPLHF
>TRBJ2-2|TRBV4-1|few
CASSQSWVNANTGELFF
>TRBJ1-1|TRBV5-1|few
CASSLVPGRTEAFF
>TRBJ2-6|TRBV6-5|NA
CASSYQGPISGANVLTF
>TRBJ2-5|TRBV7-9|NA
CASNDPSDRQETQYF
>TRBJ1-2|TRBV4-1|few
CASSPNPEALYGYTF
>TRBJ1-4|TRBV7-2|NA
CASSGNSRDIDEKLFF
>TRBJ2-5|TRBV2|few
CASRPGTDETQYF
>TRBJ1-5|TRBV4-1|few
CASSQAFGGSNQPQHF
>TRBJ2-3|TRBV24-1|NA
CATSDGVGITDTQYF
>TRBJ2-1|TRBV25-1|few
CASSEFLRGDSGNEQFF
>TRBJ2-3|TRBV12-3/TRBV12-4|few
CASSLDRTDTQYF
>TRBJ2-3|TRBV7-2|many
CASSSPGATDTQYF
>TRBJ2-3|TRBV2|NA
CASTTLGTGSTDTQYF
>TRBJ2-7|TRBV10-1|few
CASSERAWDEQYF